This T cell receptor (beta chain) derives from a study of blood T cell repertoires in COVID-19. Germline V gives CDR1 SNHLY, CDR2 FYNNEI. This CDR3 is 13 amino acids long. V dropped 6 bases and J dropped 1 base, with 9 bases sitting between them. Sequencing used immunoSEQ multiplex PCR; TCRdb keeps in-frame clones, though not all of them. The data show more than 70,000 clones, with around 79% seen just once and 20% to 25% held by the top ten. This chain links TRBV2 with TRBJ1-1; D unclear. The source material was peripheral blood. The clonotype originates from a human donor in a cohort sampled during active COVID-19. In DNA, the CDR3 is TGTGCCAGCAGGTGGCAGGCGAACACTGAAGCTTTCTTT. Amino acids: CASRWQANTEAFF.